Shown below are 2 T cell receptor beta chains from a single sample sequenced in a study of cytomegalovirus exposure and HLA in healthy donors. Some clones are missing from TCRdb's copy, which holds only in-frame ones; the method was immunoSEQ multiplex PCR. The sample lists over 250,000 clones, 80% to 90% seen once, with around 1% in the top ten. Input material: PBMCs. These receptors all stem from a woman aged 18-29 years in good health and CMV-seronegative.

The chain carries TRBV18 and TRBJ1-1; D is undetermined. CDR1 is KGHSH, CDR2 LQKENI, per germline. The CDR3 spans 15 residues. V lost 3 bases and J 1 base, leaving 12 bases between the germline ends. The chain's CDR3 is CASSPRAGPNTEAFF. The CDR3 nucleotides read TGTGCCAGCTCACCGAGGGCGGGCCCGAACACTGAAGCTTTCTTT.

Regarding this clone: Possible read error: a much larger clone is one base away. The chain is built from TRBV11-2 and TRBJ2-7, with 11 bases that match TRBD2. Germline assignment: CDR1 SGHAT and CDR2 FQNNGV. V lost 4 bases, J lost 3 bases, and 2 bases stayed unmatched. There are 14 residues in the CDR3. For the CDR3, the DNA is TGTGCCAGCAGCTACGGGACTAGCGGCTACGAGCAGTACTTC. Amino acids: CASSYGTSGYEQYF.